The 15 T cell receptor beta chains reported below all come from one sample, sequenced in a study of blood T cell repertoires in COVID-19. The method was immunoSEQ multiplex PCR; TCRdb's version includes in-frame clones alone and lacks a portion of them. This sample has roughly 280,000 clones, with around 90% found just once. The specimen sequenced was peripheral blood. The receptors derive from a woman in her fifties or sixties with COVID-19, enrolled during active disease.

This chain links TRBV5-6 with TRBJ2-5; TRBD1 is a possible D gene (5 bases). CDR3 size: 13 residues. The V end was cut by 2 bases, the J end by 5 bases, with 10 bases between. Germline lookup yields CDR1 SGHDT and CDR2 YYEEEE. CDR3 bases: TGTGCCAGCAGCTTCGCAGGGTTGGAGACCCAGTACTTC. Amino acid sequence: CASSFAGLETQYF.

The V gene is TRBV7-9, the J gene TRBJ1-5; D ambiguous. The V end was cut by 1 base, the J end by 9 bases, with 10 bases between. The CDR3 is 13 amino acids. CDR1 is SEHNR and CDR2 is FQNEAQ in the germline V gene (reference sequence). CDR3 bases: TGTGCCAGCAGCTTAGATGTCCCAGGGCCCCAGCATTTT. This encodes CASSLDVPGPQHF.

The chain uses TRBV6-2 or TRBV6-3 and TRBJ1-6; 7 nucleotides line up with TRBD1. The CDR3 has 14 residues. Per the germline V gene, CDR1 is MNHEY and CDR2 is SVGEGT. Trimming took 6 bases from V and 6 from J; bases not matched to a gene: 5. The CDR3 loop is CASRYGTANSPLHF. DNA for the CDR3: TGTGCCAGCAGGTACGGGACAGCTAATTCACCCCTCCACTTT.

The V and J genes are TRBV19 and TRBJ1-2, with no clear D. V lost 1 base and J lost 4, with 10 bases in between. This CDR3 comprises 14 residues. Germline V CDR1 and CDR2: LNHDA, SQIVND (reference sequence). The CDR3 coding sequence is TGTGCCAGTAGTATAGGTTTTGTCGGCTATGGCTACACCTTC. Amino acid sequence: CASSIGFVGYGYTF.

The J gene is TRBJ1-3, the V gene TRBV30; D uncertain. Germline V gives CDR1 GTSNPN, CDR2 SVGIG (reference sequence). V was shortened by 1 base and J by 0 bases, with 7 bases between the two germline ends. CDR3 length equals 14 residues. The CDR3, as DNA: TGTGCCTGGAGTGGAGGTAGCTCTGGAAACACCATATATTTT. Its translation is CAWSGGSSGNTIYF.

V and J are TRBV25-1 and TRBJ1-3, with TRBD1 as a possible D gene (5 bases). The CDR3 contains 15 residues. CDR1 and CDR2 from the germline V gene are MGHDK and SYGVNS. V lost 5 bases, J lost 0 bases, and 11 bases lay in between. Here the CDR3 DNA reads TGTGCCAGCAGTAGTCAGGGACTCTCTGGAAACACCATATATTTT. Translated, it gives CASSSQGLSGNTIYF.

This chain connects TRBV7-9 to TRBJ1-1; D not certain. The CDR3 is 13 residues long. Trimming removed 0 bases at V and 11 bases at J, with 13 bases between. CDR1 SEHNR and CDR2 FQNEAQ come from the germline V gene (reference sequence). Here the CDR3 DNA reads TGTGCCAGCAGCTTAGCAGGAGGCCCGGGGGCTTTCTTT. Protein: CASSLAGGPGAFF.

This clone was counted once. V is TRBV9 and J is TRBJ2-5, with 16 bases lining up with TRBD2. V lost 3 bases, J lost 5 bases, and 1 base stayed unmatched. CDR1 is SGDLS and CDR2 is YYNGEE in the germline V gene. This CDR3 is built from 15 residues. DNA for the CDR3: TGTGCCAGCAGCGCGGGACTAGCGGGAGGGGAGACCCAGTACTTC. Its protein is CASSAGLAGGETQYF.

This CDR3 reads CASTVASGRAENEQFF. The CDR3 DNA sequence: TGTGCCAGCACCGTGGCTAGCGGGAGGGCGGAAAATGAGCAGTTCTTC. J is TRBJ2-1 and V is TRBV9; 12 bases line up with TRBD2. With 6 bases clipped from V and 7 bases from J, the junction kept 11 bases outside the gene matches. The CDR3 totals 16 residues. Germline CDR1 and CDR2: SGDLS and YYNGEE.

The V call is TRBV7-2, the J call TRBJ1-2; 11 positions agree with TRBD1. V shed 5 bases and J 7 bases; nucleotides not matched to a gene: 9. Looked up from germline, CDR1 is SGHTA and CDR2 is FQGNSA. The CDR3 contains 15 residues. The CDR3, as DNA: TGTGCCAGCAGCCCCCGGGACAGGGGGGCGATTGGCTACACCTTC. Its translation: CASSPRDRGAIGYTF.

The chain joins TRBV19 to TRBJ2-3; D is unclear. This CDR3 spans 13 amino acids. Trimming cost V 9 bases and J 2 bases, with 12 bases left between them. In germline, CDR1 is LNHDA, CDR2 SQIVND (reference sequence). The CDR3 bases are TGTGCCAGCACTACGCAAGACACAGATACGCAGTATTTT. It translates to CASTTQDTDTQYF.

The chain uses TRBV7-2 and TRBJ1-2, with D possibly matching TRBD1 (6 bases). V lost 0 bases and J 3 bases, leaving 17 bases between the germline ends. The V gene's germline CDR1 is SGHTA and CDR2 FQGNSA. The CDR3 runs to 17 residues. In DNA form, the CDR3 reads TGTGCCAGCAGCTTAGCTAGGGGGGGACGTAGCGACTATGGCTACACCTTC. It is translated as CASSLARGGRSDYGYTF.

This chain connects TRBV24-1 to TRBJ2-3; 9 bases align to TRBD2. The CDR3 sequence is 16 residues long. The germline CDR1 and CDR2 sequences are KGHDR and SFDVKD. V was clipped by 3 bases and J by 5 bases; unmatched bases: 8. CDR3: CATSDEVAGAIDTQYF. CDR3 bases: TGTGCCACCAGTGATGAAGTAGCGGGAGCGATAGATACGCAGTATTTT.

This clone was seen only a few times. The chain is built from TRBV29-1 and TRBJ2-2; 7 nucleotides line up with TRBD1. CDR1 SQVTM and CDR2 ANQGSEA come from the germline V gene. The CDR3 runs 15 residues. The V and J ends lost 3 bases and 1 base, in that order; junction bases with no gene match: 5. CDR3 bases: TGCAGCGTTGAGGGACAGCTGGGGAACACCGGGGAGCTGTTTTTT. It encodes CSVEGQLGNTGELFF.

The chain couples TRBV18 to TRBJ1-4; no firm D call. The CDR3 covers 13 residues. V lost 3 bases and J lost 4, with 6 bases in between. Per germline, CDR1 KGHSH and CDR2 LQKENI. The CDR3 is CASSPEVNEKLFF. The CDR3 region has the DNA TGTGCCAGCTCACCTGAGGTTAATGAAAAACTGTTTTTT.